Below are 9 T cell receptor beta chains sequenced from a single sample in a study of blood T cell repertoires in COVID-19. Libraries were prepared by immunoSEQ multiplex PCR; TCRdb keeps only in-frame clonotypes and omits some of them. Among 35,000 to 50,000 clones listed, about four fifths were seen once. Sequencing input: peripheral blood. These receptors were collected from a human donor with acute or convalescent COVID-19. The donor label of this sample is uncertain.

The CDR3 here is CASSQVVTSYEQYF. The CDR3 DNA reads as TGTGCCAGCAGCCAAGTAGTGACTTCCTACGAGCAGTACTTC. The J gene is TRBJ2-7, the V gene TRBV14; D is uncertain. Trimming removed 1 base at V and 1 base at J, with 8 bases between. This CDR3 region has 14 residues. Germline loops: CDR1 SGHDN, CDR2 FVKESK.

The J gene is TRBJ2-1, the V gene TRBV14; perhaps TRBD2 as D (6 bases). The V and J ends lost 4 bases and 9 bases respectively, with 19 bases between them. Germline assignment: CDR1 SGHDN and CDR2 FVKESK. The CDR3 is made up of 15 amino acids. CDR3 region: CASSRLAIARGEQFF. Written as DNA, the CDR3 is TGTGCCAGCAGCCGCCTGGCAATTGCGCGGGGTGAGCAGTTCTTC.

This clone was observed a handful of times. The chain is built from TRBV6-1 and TRBJ1-1; possible D gene TRBD1, 6 bases. Germline assignment: CDR1 MNHNS and CDR2 SASEGT. V shed 0 bases and J shed 7 bases, with 21 bases lying between them. CDR3 length: 17 amino acids. CDR3 DNA sequence: TGTGCCAGCAGTGAAGCCCCTCTGGGCGGGGGCTTTAATGAAGCTTTCTTT. Protein: CASSEAPLGGGFNEAFF.

The V and J genes are TRBV6-5 and TRBJ1-3; weak D call: TRBD1 (6 bases). The CDR3 length is 15 residues. V lost 4 bases and J lost 0, with 10 bases in between. Looked up from germline, CDR1 is MNHEY and CDR2 is SVGAGI. The CDR3 coding sequence is TGTGCCAGCAGTTTCCAGGGACACTCTGGAAACACCATATATTTT. The encoded protein is CASSFQGHSGNTIYF.

The chain joins TRBV19 to TRBJ2-5; 7 nucleotides agree with TRBD1. The germline gives CDR1 LNHDA, CDR2 SQIVND (reference sequence). V lost 5 bases, J lost 4 bases, and 7 bases stayed unmatched. The length of the CDR3 is 14 residues. The CDR3: CASSPRAGGETQYF. The DNA for the CDR3 is TGTGCCAGTAGTCCTCGGGCAGGGGGAGAGACCCAGTACTTC.

This clone occurred a few times. The chain couples TRBV30 to TRBJ2-6, with 8 positions matching TRBD1. The length of the CDR3 is 17 residues. CDR1 is GTSNPN and CDR2 is SVGIG in the germline V gene (reference sequence). After removal of 7 bases from V and 0 bases from J, the junction contained 11 bases not matched to a gene. CDR3 sequence (DNA): TGTGCCTTATACAGGGGGAGGTTAAGCTCTGGGGCCAACGTCCTGACTTTC. Its protein is CALYRGRLSSGANVLTF.

The chain employs TRBV11-2 and TRBJ2-3; D is undetermined. CDR1 is SGHAT and CDR2 is FQNNGV in the germline V gene. The CDR3 totals 14 residues. V gave up 2 bases and J gave up 2 bases, with 8 bases separating them. The CDR3 sequence: CASSLTEVTDTQYF. The CDR3 DNA reads as TGTGCCAGCAGCTTAACAGAAGTCACAGATACGCAGTATTTT.

This chain links TRBV6-1 with TRBJ2-3, with D possibly matching TRBD2 (5 bases). Germline V gene data show CDR1 as MNHNS and CDR2 as SASEGT. The ends were cut back, 3 bases at V and 3 bases at J, with 10 bases in the middle. The CDR3 consists of 14 residues. The CDR3 nucleotides are TGTGCCAGCAGTGATGGGTCGGGAACAGATACGCAGTATTTT. Its protein is CASSDGSGTDTQYF.

The CDR3 DNA follows: TGTGCCAGCAGCTTAGATGGTAGCGGGACCAAGCAGTTCTTC. This encodes CASSLDGSGTKQFF. The chain couples TRBV7-2 to TRBJ2-1; 8 bases are shared with TRBD2. In germline, CDR1 is SGHTA, CDR2 FQGNSA. With 1 base clipped from V and 11 bases from J, the junction kept 7 bases outside the gene matches. CDR3 length: 14 residues.